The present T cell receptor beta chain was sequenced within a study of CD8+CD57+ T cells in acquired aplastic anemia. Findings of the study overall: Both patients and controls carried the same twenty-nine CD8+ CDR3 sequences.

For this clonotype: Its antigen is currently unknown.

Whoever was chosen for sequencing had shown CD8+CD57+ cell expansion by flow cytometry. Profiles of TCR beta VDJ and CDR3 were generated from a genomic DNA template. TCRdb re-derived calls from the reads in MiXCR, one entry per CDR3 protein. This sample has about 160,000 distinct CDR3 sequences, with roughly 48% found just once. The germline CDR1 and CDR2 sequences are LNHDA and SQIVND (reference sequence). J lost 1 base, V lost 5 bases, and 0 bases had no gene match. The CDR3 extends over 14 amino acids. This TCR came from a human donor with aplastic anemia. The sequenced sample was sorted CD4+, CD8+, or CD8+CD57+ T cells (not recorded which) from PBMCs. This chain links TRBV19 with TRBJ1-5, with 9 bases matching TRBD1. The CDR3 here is CASSGTGSNQPQHF. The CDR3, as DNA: TGTGCCAGTAGTGGGACAGGGAGCAATCAGCCCCAGCATTTT.